A single sample is the source of the 14 T cell receptor beta chains below, sequenced in a study of blood T cells in healthy people across ages (dated by TCRdb to between 2014 and 2017). Library preparation employed 5' RACE. Instrument used: Illumina HiSeq 2500. A second 7 to 11 cycle PCR used a sample-barcoded 5' primer and a J-beta primer mix. TCRdb reran the public reads through fastp at Q25 and MiXCR, keeping productive beta chains. Rows with one shared CDR3 protein collapse into an entry with the most common genes and DNA. This sample lists roughly 1 million distinct CDR3 sequences; almost 25% were detected once. The ten largest clones represent around 0.75% of the sample. In addition, the sample was reused for a study of T cells of mothers and their children.

Sequenced input: blood. These receptors were obtained from a girl aged 2 to 10 in good health.

In its sample, this clonotype was seen a few times. This chain uses TRBV20-1 with TRBJ2-1; D call uncertain. Germline V gene data show CDR1 as DFQATT and CDR2 as SNEGSKA (reference sequence). The CDR3 covers 12 residues. The V end was cut by 0 bases, the J end by 10 bases, with 10 bases between. The CDR3 protein is CSARDFDPEQFF. DNA for the CDR3: TGCAGTGCTAGAGATTTCGACCCAGAGCAGTTCTTC.

The chain uses TRBV3-1 and TRBJ1-1, with D uncertain. The CDR3 contains 12 residues. Looked up from germline, CDR1 is LGHDT and CDR2 is YNNKEL (reference sequence). V lost 10 bases, J lost 1 base, and 10 bases lay in between. As DNA, the CDR3 is TGTGCCACCAAAGGGCCGAACACTGAAGCTTTCTTT. As protein: CATKGPNTEAFF.

This clonotype has only a few counts. This chain joins TRBV5-1 and TRBJ2-5, with 9 bases fitting TRBD2. The CDR3 sequence is 14 residues long. J lost 4 bases, V lost 3 bases, and 4 bases had no gene match. Looked up from germline, CDR1 is SGHRS and CDR2 is YFSETQ. CDR3 sequence reads: CASSSGLARETQYF. CDR3 coding DNA: TGCGCCAGCAGCTCCGGACTAGCGAGAGAGACCCAGTACTTC.

This chain joins TRBV6-5 and TRBJ2-5; no reliable D call. The DNA end favors TRBJ2-7, so the J call may be wrong. Germline CDR1 is MNHEY and CDR2 is SVGAGI. CDR3 length: 15 amino acids. DNA for the CDR3: TGTGCCAGCAGTTACTCGACGGCTGGGACCTACGAGCAGTACTTC. This codes for CASSYSTAGTYEQYF.

The V gene is TRBV27, the J gene TRBJ2-7; D may be TRBD1 (5 bases). There are 13 residues in the CDR3. V was trimmed by 6 bases and J by 1 base, leaving 10 bases between them. The germline V gene has CDR1 MNHEY and CDR2 SMNVEV (reference sequence). The CDR3 protein is CASRDKASYEQYF. The DNA for the CDR3 is TGTGCCAGCAGGGACAAGGCATCCTACGAGCAGTACTTC.

This clonotype was observed a handful of times. This CDR3 reads CASGGTSGRLADTQYF. Written as DNA, the CDR3 is TGTGCCAGCGGCGGGACTAGCGGGAGACTCGCAGATACGCAGTATTTT. The chain employs TRBV28 and TRBJ2-3; 14 nucleotides align to TRBD2. Trimming removed 8 bases from V and 4 bases from J; junction bases left unmatched: 8. Germline V gene sequence: CDR1 MDHEN, CDR2 SYDVKM. The length of the CDR3 is 16 residues.

There are a few counts of this clonotype. The CDR3 sequence is CASSYNSIRNTEAFF. CDR3 in DNA: TGTGCCAGCAGTTACAACTCTATCCGGAACACTGAAGCTTTCTTT. The chain joins TRBV6-6 to TRBJ1-1; D gene unclear. V lost 2 bases and J lost 1, with 11 bases in between. Germline V gene lookup returns CDR1 MNHNY and CDR2 SVGAGI (reference sequence). This CDR3 comprises 15 residues.

Notes on this clonotype: The conserved phenylalanine or tryptophan is not found at the CDR3 terminus, so this likely reflects a read error. The V call is TRBV5-4, the J call TRBJ2-3, with D hard to call. The CDR3 totals 12 residues. Between the trimmed V and J ends, which lost 4 bases and 1 base, there was a span of 4 bases. Germline V gene lookup returns CDR1 SGHNT and CDR2 YYREEE (reference sequence). CDR3 amino acids: CASSRGTDTQYL. CDR3 nucleotide sequence: TGTGCCAGCAGCCGAGGCACAGATACGCAGTATTTG.

This chain uses TRBV24-1 with TRBJ2-5, with unresolved D. Germline V gene data show CDR1 as KGHDR and CDR2 as SFDVKD. The CDR3 contains 13 residues. V shed 6 bases and J shed 6 bases, with 13 bases lying between them. The CDR3 DNA reads TGTGCCACCAGTCATAGGGCGGAGAAGACCCAGTACTTC. It codes for CATSHRAEKTQYF.

The V gene is TRBV23-1, the J gene TRBJ1-4; D is perhaps TRBD1 (5 bases). TRBV23-1 is treated as an ORF (open reading frame) with a function not yet certain. CDR3 length: 13 amino acids. V dropped 4 bases and J dropped 10 bases, with 13 bases sitting between them. The CDR3 sequence is CASSLDMGGKLFF. In DNA form, the CDR3 reads TGCGCCAGCAGTCTGGACATGGGTGGAAAACTGTTTTTT.

This clonotype turned up a few times. V usage is TRBV29-1 and J usage is TRBJ2-5; no firm D call. V lost 6 bases, J lost 3 bases, and 8 bases lay in between. In germline, CDR1 is SQVTM, CDR2 ANQGSEA. The CDR3 consists of 11 residues. The CDR3 spells CSVKTEETQYF. For the CDR3, the DNA is TGCAGCGTGAAGACGGAAGAGACCCAGTACTTC.

This clonotype showed up just a few times. CDR3 residues: CASSWRAYSNQPQHF. CDR3 bases: TGTGCCAGCAGTTGGAGGGCATATAGCAATCAGCCCCAGCATTTT. This sequence joins TRBV28 and TRBJ1-5, with D hard to call. The CDR3 has 15 residues. Germline CDR1 reads MDHEN; CDR2 reads SYDVKM. Trimming stripped 4 bases from V and 0 bases from J, with 10 bases between.

This sequence joins TRBV20-1 and TRBJ1-1; D unresolved. The CDR3 length is 12 residues. The V gene lost 3 bases and the J gene lost 1 base, with 6 bases spanning the gap. Germline CDR1 and CDR2: DFQATT and SNEGSKA (reference sequence). The CDR3 sequence is CSARYGNTEAFF. CDR3 nucleotides: TGCAGTGCTAGGTACGGGAACACTGAAGCTTTCTTT.

The chain employs TRBV29-1 and TRBJ2-7, with D tentatively TRBD1 (6 bases). V was clipped by 4 bases and J by 3 bases, with 19 bases between them. The CDR3 runs to 15 residues. In germline, CDR1 is SQVTM, CDR2 ANQGSEA. CDR3 in amino acids: CSVGDMGAMGYEQYF. CDR3 nucleotides: TGCAGCGTTGGGGACATGGGCGCCATGGGCTACGAGCAGTACTTC.